These T cell receptor beta chains were read from a single sample in a study of T-cell reconstitution after alpha-beta-depleted transplantation in children. TCRdb re-analysed the PCR reads in MiXCR, keeping a single row per CDR3 protein. The sample has fewer than 550,000 distinct CDR3 sequences; about 10% are singletons. The input for sequencing was PBMCs, taken before TCRalphabeta/CD19-depleted stem cell transplant. These receptor sequences come from a child aged 2-15 years with inherited bone marrow failure, due to receive a stem cell transplant. CDR3s include the opening cysteine and the closing phenylalanine or tryptophan. D genes are given only for firm matches. Clone size is given as once, few, many or a size class.

d_call j_call clone_size v_call cdr3_aa cdr3_nt
TRBD2 TRBJ2-5 many TRBV6-1 CASSGTSGISPQYF TGTGCCAGCAGCGGGACTAGCGGGATATCGCCCCAGTACTTC
TRBD1 TRBJ1-2 many TRBV5-5 CASRTPGQSSGYGYTF TGTGCCAGCAGAACACCGGGACAGTCGTCGGGCTATGGCTACACCTTC
- TRBJ2-7 many TRBV5-5 CASSQSWQWGYEQYF TGTGCCAGCAGCCAATCCTGGCAGTGGGGATACGAGCAGTACTTC
- TRBJ1-1 many TRBV5-1 CASSLVGNLNTEAFF TGCGCCAGCAGCTTGGTAGGAAACCTGAACACTGAAGCTTTCTTT
- TRBJ1-2 many TRBV27 CASSLDRANYGYTF TGTGCCAGCAGTTTGGACCGCGCTAACTATGGCTACACCTTC
- TRBJ1-1 many TRBV12-3/TRBV12-4 CASTPDGKNTEAFF TGTGCCAGCACCCCGGACGGTAAGAACACTGAAGCTTTCTTT
TRBD2 TRBJ2-2 many TRBV20-1 CSARTSGRRNTGELFF TGCAGTGCTAGGACTAGCGGGAGGAGGAACACCGGGGAGCTGTTTTTT
- TRBJ2-2 many TRBV6-5 CASSYRPGELFF TGTGCCAGCAGTTACCGCCCCGGGGAGCTGTTTTTT
- TRBJ2-7 many TRBV6-2/TRBV6-3 CASSYRVSYEQYF TGTGCCAGCAGTTACCGAGTCAGCTACGAGCAGTACTTC
- TRBJ2-1 many TRBV20-1 CSARVPSFDEQFF TGCAGTGCTAGAGTCCCATCGTTCGATGAGCAGTTCTTC
- TRBJ2-7 few TRBV7-8 CASSLSLGAEYEQYF TGTGCCAGCAGCTTAAGTCTGGGAGCAGAATACGAGCAGTACTTC